A selection of T cell receptor beta chains follows, all from one sample in a study of blood T cells in healthy people across ages. TCRdb re-called the 5' RACE reads through MiXCR, storing one row per CDR3 protein. This table has 1.2 million to 1.5 million distinct CDR3 sequences, around 55% appearing once. The specimen sequenced was blood. These receptors came from a man between 18 and 29 years old in good health. The CDR3 runs from the conserved cysteine through the conserved F or W. D genes are given only for firm matches. Clone size, where shown, is once, few, many, or a class for clones that have expanded.

TRBV3-1	-	TRBJ2-1	-	TGTGCCAGCAGCCAAGAGATCTACGCGGGGAGCTCCTACAATGAGCAGTTCTTC	CASSQEIYAGSSYNEQFF
TRBV7-2	-	TRBJ2-7	-	TGTGCCAGCAGTACCCGACTGGACTACGAGCAGTACTTC	CASSTRLDYEQYF
TRBV4-1	-	TRBJ1-4	-	TGCGCCAGCAGCCAAGGGGGGTTTGGTGAAAAACTGTTTTTT	CASSQGGFGEKLFF
TRBV6-5	-	TRBJ2-1	-	TGTGCCAGCAGATACGGGCGCGGCGATGAGCAGTTCTTC	CASRYGRGDEQFF
TRBV11-2	-	TRBJ2-1	-	TGTGCCAGCAGTCTTCCGAACGGGTTCCGCTCCTACAATGAGCAGTTCTTC	CASSLPNGFRSYNEQFF
TRBV25-1	-	TRBJ2-7	-	TGTGCCAGCAGTGACTCAGAGCACGAGCAGTACTTC	CASSDSEHEQYF
TRBV27	-	TRBJ1-3	once	TGTGCCAGCAGTTTGAGCGGGCATGGAAACACCATATATTTT	CASSLSGHGNTIYF
TRBV24-1	-	TRBJ2-6	-	TGTGCCACCAGTGGTTCTGTAGGGTCCGGGGCCAACGTCCTGACTTTC	CATSGSVGSGANVLTF
TRBV12-3/TRBV12-4	-	TRBJ2-7	-	TGTGCCAGCAGTTTAAACCTGCACGAGCAGTACTTC	CASSLNLHEQYF
TRBV20-1	-	TRBJ2-3	-	TGCAGTGCTAGGGGGGACGTCTCTAGCACAGATACGCAGTATTTT	CSARGDVSSTDTQYF
TRBV25-1	-	TRBJ2-3	-	TGTGCCAGCAGTATTTTCCTGTCGGAAACAGATACGCAGTATTTT	CASSIFLSETDTQYF
TRBV29-1	-	TRBJ2-2	few	TGCAGCGTACCTAAGGGACCGAACACCGGGGAGCTGTTTTTT	CSVPKGPNTGELFF
TRBV7-9	TRBD1	TRBJ2-3	-	TGTGCCAGCAGCTTAGTAGGGACAGGAATCACAGATACGCAGTATTTT	CASSLVGTGITDTQYF
TRBV24-1	TRBD1	TRBJ2-1	-	TGTGCCACCAGTGGTGTGGTAGGACAGGGAATCTTTGAGCAGTTCTTC	CATSGVVGQGIFEQFF
TRBV3-1	TRBD2	TRBJ2-7	-	TGTGCCAGCAGGTCGACTAGCGAGTCCTACGAGCAGTACTTC	CASRSTSESYEQYF
TRBV11-2	-	TRBJ2-7	-	TGTGCCAGCAGCTTAGCCCGAACCCCCCTCTACGAGCAGTACTTC	CASSLARTPLYEQYF
TRBV14	-	TRBJ2-5	-	TGTGCCAGCAGCCAAGGAAATACGGGGCCCTACGAGTTGGAGTACTTC	CASSQGNTGPYELEYF
TRBV7-8	TRBD2	TRBJ2-7	-	TGTGCCAGCAGCCCCATGGCGGGAGGGCCGTACGAGCAGTACTTC	CASSPMAGGPYEQYF
TRBV16	-	TRBJ2-7	-	TGTGCCAGCAGCCTTACCACCAAGGGGCAGAGCGAGCAGTACTTC	CASSLTTKGQSEQYF
TRBV4-1	-	TRBJ1-1	-	TGCGCCAGCGCCCGGGCGCCGGCCACTGAAGCTTTCTTT	CASARAPATEAFF
TRBV9	TRBD1	TRBJ2-7	once	TGTGCCAGCAGCTCGGACAGGGCGGCCGAGCAGTACTTC	CASSSDRAAEQYF
TRBV28	-	TRBJ2-4	few	TGTGCCAGCAGCGCTCGGACTGTTCGGGGTTATAAAAACATTCAGTACTTC	CASSARTVRGYKNIQYF
TRBV15	-	TRBJ2-7	-	TGTGCCACCAGCAGAGATAAGGGCAGCTCCTACGAGCAGTACTTC	CATSRDKGSSYEQYF
TRBV27	-	TRBJ2-1	-	TGTGCCAGCGGGAAAAGGGGGTTCAATGAGCAGTTCTTC	CASGKRGFNEQFF
TRBV6-6	-	TRBJ2-5	-	TGTGCCAGCAGTTTCTCGGATCTTTCATTTTTCCAAGAGACCCAGTACTTC	CASSFSDLSFFQETQYF
TRBV4-3	-	TRBJ1-5	-	TGCGCCAGCAGCCAAGATTCCCAAATTCAGCCCCAGCATTTT	CASSQDSQIQPQHF
TRBV7-2	TRBD2	TRBJ2-5	-	TGTGCCAGCAGCGACGGGACTAGCGGACCGCAAGAGACCCAGTACTTC	CASSDGTSGPQETQYF
TRBV5-1	TRBD1	TRBJ2-7	-	TGCGCCAGCAGCTTGGAGCAAAGGGGGCGCGAGCAGTACTTC	CASSLEQRGREQYF
TRBV5-4	-	TRBJ1-4	-	TGTGCCAGCAGTTTACCCTTCGCAGGAGAGAATGAAAAACTGTTTTTT	CASSLPFAGENEKLFF
TRBV20-1	TRBD2	TRBJ2-3	-	TGCAGTGCTAGCCCTTCGCTAGCGGGCCTAACAGATACGCAGTATTTT	CSASPSLAGLTDTQYF
TRBV20-1	TRBD1	TRBJ1-5	-	TGCAGTGCTAGGCCGTCGGACAGGGACAATCAGCCCCAGCATTTT	CSARPSDRDNQPQHF
TRBV20-1	-	TRBJ2-1	-	TGCAGTGCGCGGGATCTTAACAATGAGCAGTTCTTC	CSARDLNNEQFF
TRBV12-3/TRBV12-4	TRBD1	TRBJ1-2	-	TGTGCCAGCAGTTACGTCCATGGGACAGAGCAGCATGGCTACACCTTC	CASSYVHGTEQHGYTF
TRBV7-2	-	TRBJ2-5	-	TGTGCCAGCAGCTCGCCGGGGAAGGGAGTCCAAGAGACCCAGTACTTC	CASSSPGKGVQETQYF
TRBV20-1	TRBD2	TRBJ2-1	medium-sized	TGCAGTGCTAGAGGTTACCCGGAAAGACTAGCCCACTTGGAGAATGAGCAGTTCTTC	CSARGYPERLAHLENEQFF
TRBV20-1	-	TRBJ2-7	-	TGCAGTGCTAGAGGCACCGCGGAGGCGCAGATCTACGAGCAGTACTTC	CSARGTAEAQIYEQYF
TRBV12-3/TRBV12-4	-	TRBJ1-5	-	TGTGCCAGCAGTTTATGGGGCGTGGGGGATCAGCCCCAGCATTTT	CASSLWGVGDQPQHF
TRBV20-1	TRBD2	TRBJ2-7	-	TGCAGTGCTGCGACTAGCGGGGCCTACGAGCAGTACTTC	CSAATSGAYEQYF
TRBV6-6	-	TRBJ2-3	-	TGTGCCAGCAGTTATCTGGGACAAAACACAGATACGCAGTATTTT	CASSYLGQNTDTQYF
TRBV10-3	-	TRBJ2-7	-	TGTGCCATCAGGTCCGGGATCTCCTACGAGCAGTACTTC	CAIRSGISYEQYF
TRBV6-5	TRBD1	TRBJ2-7	-	TGTGCCAGCAGTTACCGGGGACAGGGCTACGAGCAGTACTTC	CASSYRGQGYEQYF
TRBV6-5	-	TRBJ1-1	-	TGTGCCAGCAACCAGGACCATTTAATGAACACTGAAGCTTTCTTT	CASNQDHLMNTEAFF
TRBV5-1	TRBD1	TRBJ1-1	few	TGCGCCAGCAGACTTGAACTGACAGGGCCCCCGCCGGAGAACACTGAAGCTTTCTTT	CASRLELTGPPPENTEAFF
TRBV10-2	-	TRBJ1-1	-	TGCGCCAGCAGTGGTCTTGTCGGGACGGGAAGAACTGAAGCTTTCTTT	CASSGLVGTGRTEAFF
TRBV12-3/TRBV12-4	TRBD2	TRBJ2-5	few	TGTGCCAGCAGTTCTTTTGGGAGCGGGGATTACCAAGAGACCCAGTACTTC	CASSSFGSGDYQETQYF
TRBV7-2	-	TRBJ2-2	-	TGTGCCAGCAGCCTAAATAACCCCGGGGAGCTGTTTTTT	CASSLNNPGELFF
TRBV7-2	-	TRBJ1-2	-	TGTGCCAGCAGCTTGCCGGGGTTCGAAAACTATGGCTACACCTTC	CASSLPGFENYGYTF
TRBV11-2	-	TRBJ2-1	-	TGTGCCACTACGCTAGGGTCTGAGCAGTTCTTC	CATTLGSEQFF
TRBV5-1	-	TRBJ2-7	-	TGCGCCAGCAGCCAACAGGGAAGCAGCGAGCAGTACTTC	CASSQQGSSEQYF
TRBV4-1	-	TRBJ2-7	-	TGTGCCAGCAGCCACGCACAGGAAACCTACGAGCAGTACTTC	CASSHAQETYEQYF
TRBV4-1	-	TRBJ2-1	few	TGCGCCAGCAGCCAAGAGGACGGGAGCTCCTACAATGAGCAGTTCTTC	CASSQEDGSSYNEQFF